The 20 T cell receptor beta chains listed next were all sequenced from one sample in a study of regulatory T cells in long-lasting Graves disease. Time point in this sample: persistent/refractory GD, antithyroid drugs over 5 years with positive TRAb. Scientists built the TCR library using RNA that was extracted from PBMCs. According to the study, TCR beta libraries were built with iRepertoire HTBI primers and CDR3-region Arm-PCR. TCRdb reprocessed the multiplex PCR reads with MiXCR, giving one entry per CDR3 protein. The table includes around 400,000 distinct CDR3 sequences, about 25% detected once. The material sequenced was peripheral blood mononuclear cells (PBMCs), taken when the disease was refractory, from a patient treated with antithyroid drugs. Receptor source: a female donor with Graves disease.

V usage is TRBV4-1 and J usage is TRBJ1-5; D gene ambiguous. Germline V CDR1 and CDR2: MGHRA, YSYEKL. CDR3 size: 15 residues. Trimming stripped 0 bases from V and 5 bases from J, with 11 bases between. CDR3 DNA sequence: TGCGCCAGCAGCCAAGATCCCCATGGTGATCAGCCCCAGCATTTT. As protein: CASSQDPHGDQPQHF.

This clonotype was recorded a few times. The genes are TRBV7-2 and TRBJ2-5; D might be TRBD2 (5 bases). The germline V gene has CDR1 SGHTA and CDR2 FQGNSA. V was cut by 4 bases and J by 5 bases, with 11 bases left in between. The CDR3 consists of 13 residues. In nucleotides, the CDR3 is TGTGCCAGCAGCTCGGAGGTGTGGGAGACCCAGTACTTC. Amino acids: CASSSEVWETQYF.

The rearrangement uses TRBV14 and TRBJ2-7; maybe TRBD1 (7 bases). CDR3 size: 14 residues. Trimming took 4 bases from V and 4 from J, leaving 14 bases between them. Per germline, CDR1 SGHDN and CDR2 FVKESK. In DNA, the CDR3 is TGTGCCAGCAGCCCCTGGACAGGAGGGTACGAGCAGTACTTC. This sequence encodes CASSPWTGGYEQYF.

This clonotype came up a few times. The chain combines TRBV20-1 with TRBJ2-7; 10 bases fit TRBD2. The J segment lost 1 base and the V segment lost 3 bases, leaving 9 bases of the junction unmatched. The CDR3 loop spans 16 amino acids. Germline V gene sequence: CDR1 DFQATT, CDR2 SNEGSKA (reference sequence). The CDR3 region is CSARDLLAGASYEQYF. The CDR3 DNA sequence: TGCAGTGCTAGGGACCTTCTAGCGGGAGCGTCCTACGAGCAGTACTTC.

The chain combines TRBV6-1 with TRBJ1-1; 9 bases line up with TRBD1. Germline V gene sequence: CDR1 MNHNS, CDR2 SASEGT. CDR3 length: 14 amino acids. The V gene end was trimmed by 5 bases and the J gene end by 4 bases; junction bases not matched to a gene: 5. CDR3 sequence (DNA): TGTGCCAGCAGTCTCAACAGGGGGCTCACTGAAGCTTTCTTT. This encodes CASSLNRGLTEAFF.

The table lists this clonotype with many counts. The chain is built from TRBV27 and TRBJ1-1; 7 bases are shared with TRBD1. The trim removed 1 base at V and 4 bases at J, leaving 6 bases unmatched. CDR3 length equals 15 residues. The V gene's germline CDR1 is MNHEY and CDR2 SMNVEV (reference sequence). The chain's CDR3 is CASSLFPGGGTEAFF. CDR3 nucleotides: TGTGCCAGCAGTTTATTTCCAGGGGGGGGCACTGAAGCTTTCTTT.

This clonotype was recorded a few times. The V call is TRBV20-1, the J call TRBJ2-7; the match to TRBD2 covers 10 bases. The V segment lost 6 bases and the J segment 2 bases; nucleotides outside the gene matches: 7. CDR1 is DFQATT, CDR2 SNEGSKA, per germline (reference sequence). The CDR3 spans 14 residues. The CDR3, as DNA: TGCAGTGCCCCTCTAGCGGGAGTCCCCTACGAGCAGTACTTC. It yields the protein CSAPLAGVPYEQYF.

This clonotype was seen many times. The rearrangement links TRBV13 to TRBJ1-6; 11 nucleotides agree with TRBD1. The CDR3 has 16 amino acids. CDR1 PRHDT and CDR2 FYEKMQ come from the germline V gene (reference sequence). The trim removed 0 bases at V and 8 bases at J, leaving 3 bases unmatched. CDR3 DNA: TGTGCCAGCAGCTTAGGTTCGGGACAGGGGGATTCACCCCTCCACTTT. Its translation is CASSLGSGQGDSPLHF.

This clonotype has a handful of counts. V is TRBV7-2 and J is TRBJ1-6, with D uncertain. CDR1 and CDR2 from the germline V gene are SGHTA and FQGNSA. The ends were cut back, 1 base at V and 0 bases at J, with 16 bases in the middle. The CDR3 is made up of 19 amino acids. The CDR3, as DNA: TGTGCCAGCAGCTTAGTTAAGTTACAGCAGAGCTCCTATAATTCACCCCTCCACTTT. This gives the protein CASSLVKLQQSSYNSPLHF.

This sequence joins TRBV20-1 and TRBJ2-1, with 7 positions matching TRBD1. The germline V gene has CDR1 DFQATT and CDR2 SNEGSKA (reference sequence). After removal of 4 bases from V and 1 base from J, the junction contained 1 base not matched to a gene. This CDR3 region has 13 residues. The CDR3 DNA reads TGCAGTGCTACGGACAGGTCCTACAATGAGCAGTTCTTC. It specifies CSATDRSYNEQFF.

This clonotype appeared a few times. J is TRBJ1-2 and V is TRBV6-4; 8 nucleotides match TRBD1. The CDR3 covers 20 residues. Trimming removed 4 bases from V and 10 bases from J; junction bases left unmatched: 29. Germline V gene data show CDR1 as MRHNA and CDR2 as SNTAGT. The CDR3 here is CASSASTFSPTGDPPIPYTF. The DNA of the CDR3 is TGTGCCAGCAGTGCGTCCACCTTTAGCCCGACAGGGGACCCGCCTATCCCCTACACCTTC.

This clonotype was counted a few times. The V call is TRBV18, the J call TRBJ1-4, with no clear D. CDR1 and CDR2 (germline): KGHSH, LQKENI. The CDR3 loop spans 16 amino acids. V was cut by 0 bases and J by 5 bases, with 13 bases left in between. The CDR3: CASSPPFGPPNEKLFF. The CDR3 nucleotides read TGTGCCAGCTCACCACCCTTCGGACCGCCAAATGAAAAACTGTTTTTT.

V usage is TRBV4-3 and J usage is TRBJ2-6; TRBD1 agrees at 8 bases. Germline assignment: CDR1 LGHNA and CDR2 YSLEER. Trimming at V came to 3 bases and at J to 0 bases, leaving 7 bases not matched to a gene. CDR3 length: 18 residues. CDR3 sequence: CASSQHRGALSGANVLTF. DNA of the CDR3: TGCGCCAGCAGCCAGCACAGGGGGGCCCTCTCTGGGGCCAACGTCCTGACTTTC.

This clonotype was observed many times. The chain recombines TRBV2 with TRBJ1-3, with D unclear. V gave up 2 bases and J gave up 0 bases, with 8 bases separating them. Germline assignment: CDR1 SNHLY and CDR2 FYNNEI. This CDR3 spans 15 amino acids. CDR3: CASSEFTGSGNTIYF. CDR3 nucleotides: TGTGCCAGCAGTGAATTCACCGGCTCTGGAAACACCATATATTTT.

This clonotype has a count of ten or more. The chain has TRBV2 and TRBJ1-4; 10 positions match TRBD1. The V gene end was trimmed by 2 bases and the J gene end by 7 bases; junction bases not matched to a gene: 4. This CDR3 contains 15 residues. From germline, CDR1 is SNHLY and CDR2 FYNNEI. The CDR3 reads CASSEKTGGFEKLFF. CDR3 DNA: TGTGCCAGCAGTGAAAAGACAGGGGGCTTTGAAAAACTGTTTTTT.

This clonotype was picked up many times. This chain joins TRBV29-1 and TRBJ2-7; tentatively, D is TRBD2 (5 bases). V lost 2 bases and J 6 bases, leaving 14 bases between the germline ends. Germline lookup yields CDR1 SQVTM and CDR2 ANQGSEA. The length of the CDR3 is 13 residues. CDR3 in amino acids: CSVEYREPPEQYF. CDR3 nucleotide sequence: TGCAGCGTTGAATATAGGGAGCCCCCCGAGCAGTACTTC.

The chain recombines TRBV10-2 with TRBJ1-5; 10 bases are a match to TRBD1. V was clipped by 6 bases and J by 5 bases; unmatched bases: 10. The CDR3 runs to 16 residues. The germline CDR1 and CDR2 sequences are WSHSY and SAAADI. In nucleotides, the CDR3 is TGCGCCAGCAGCGGATCTGGACAGGGGGGCTATCAGCCCCAGCATTTT. Translation: CASSGSGQGGYQPQHF.

The gene calls are TRBV2 and TRBJ2-3, with D hard to call. The CDR3 has 14 amino acids. V was trimmed by 3 bases and J by 8 bases, leaving 15 bases between them. The germline CDR1 and CDR2 sequences are SNHLY and FYNNEI. CDR3: CASSESSVRFTQYF. DNA for the CDR3: TGTGCCAGCAGTGAGTCTAGTGTCCGCTTTACGCAGTATTTT.

This chain links TRBV25-1 with TRBJ1-1; the D gene is possibly TRBD1 (6 bases). Per the germline V gene, CDR1 is MGHDK and CDR2 is SYGVNS. V was cut by 5 bases and J by 4 bases, with 17 bases left in between. The CDR3 contains 15 residues. The DNA of the CDR3 is TGTGCCAGCAGTCCCCCCCAGGGGCCGGGCACTGAAGCTTTCTTT. Translating it yields CASSPPQGPGTEAFF.

V usage is TRBV19 and J usage is TRBJ2-2, with TRBD1 identical over 9 bases. This CDR3 comprises 15 residues. Germline V gives CDR1 LNHDA, CDR2 SQIVND (reference sequence). Unmatched junction bases numbered 9, after V lost 8 bases and J lost 5 bases. The CDR3 sequence is CASQPGQGRTGELFF. The CDR3 coding sequence is TGTGCCAGTCAACCGGGACAGGGTCGGACCGGGGAGCTGTTTTTT.